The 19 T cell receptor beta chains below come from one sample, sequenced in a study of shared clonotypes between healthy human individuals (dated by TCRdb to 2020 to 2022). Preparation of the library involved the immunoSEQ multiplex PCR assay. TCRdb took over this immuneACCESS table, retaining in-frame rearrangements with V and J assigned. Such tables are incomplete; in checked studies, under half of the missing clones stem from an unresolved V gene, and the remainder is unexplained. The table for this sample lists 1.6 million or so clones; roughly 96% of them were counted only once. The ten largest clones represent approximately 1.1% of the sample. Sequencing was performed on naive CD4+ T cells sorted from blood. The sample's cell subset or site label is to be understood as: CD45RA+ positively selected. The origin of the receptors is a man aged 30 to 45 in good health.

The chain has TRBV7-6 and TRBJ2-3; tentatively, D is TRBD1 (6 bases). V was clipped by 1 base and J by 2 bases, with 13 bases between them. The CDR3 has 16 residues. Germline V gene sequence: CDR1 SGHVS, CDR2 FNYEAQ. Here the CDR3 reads CASSLGAGVITDTQYF. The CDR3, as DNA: TGTGCCAGCAGCTTAGGGGCAGGGGTCATCACAGATACGCAGTATTTT.

The CDR3 DNA reads TGTGCCAGCAGCTCCGGTAGCAGGGCAAGCTATGGCTACACCTTC. This translates into CASSSGSRASYGYTF. The chain is built from TRBV5-4 and TRBJ1-2, with a possible D match to TRBD1 (5 bases). V was shortened by 3 bases and J by 4 bases, with 16 bases between the two germline ends. Germline CDR1 SGHNT, CDR2 YYREEE (reference sequence). The CDR3 runs to 15 residues. Filled out from reference TRBV5-4 and TRBJ1-2, the complete variable domain reads ETGVTQSPTHLIKTRGQQVTLRCSSQSGHNTVSWYQQALGQGPQFIFQYYREEENGRGNFPPRFSGLQFPNYSSELNVNALELDDSALYLCASSSGSRASYGYTFGSGTRLTVV.

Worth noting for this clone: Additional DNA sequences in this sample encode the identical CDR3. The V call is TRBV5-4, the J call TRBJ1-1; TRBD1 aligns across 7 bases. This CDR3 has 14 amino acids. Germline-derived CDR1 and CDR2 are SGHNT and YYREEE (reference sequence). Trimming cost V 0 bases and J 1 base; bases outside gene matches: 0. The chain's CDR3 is CASSLEGANTEAFF. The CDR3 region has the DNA TGTGCCAGCAGCTTGGAGGGGGCGAACACTGAAGCTTTCTTT.

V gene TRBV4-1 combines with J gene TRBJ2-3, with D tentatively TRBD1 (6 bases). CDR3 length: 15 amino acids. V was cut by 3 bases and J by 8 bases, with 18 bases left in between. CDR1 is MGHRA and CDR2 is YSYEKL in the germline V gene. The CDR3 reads CASSQETGLGGTQYF. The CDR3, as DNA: TGCGCCAGCAGCCAGGAGACAGGCCTAGGTGGTACGCAGTATTTT.

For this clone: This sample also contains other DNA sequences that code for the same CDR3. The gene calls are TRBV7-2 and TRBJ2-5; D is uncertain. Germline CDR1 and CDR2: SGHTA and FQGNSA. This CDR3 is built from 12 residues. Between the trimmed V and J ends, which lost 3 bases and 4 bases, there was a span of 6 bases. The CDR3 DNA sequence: TGTGCCAGCAGCTTCGGTTTAGAGACCCAGTACTTC. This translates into CASSFGLETQYF.

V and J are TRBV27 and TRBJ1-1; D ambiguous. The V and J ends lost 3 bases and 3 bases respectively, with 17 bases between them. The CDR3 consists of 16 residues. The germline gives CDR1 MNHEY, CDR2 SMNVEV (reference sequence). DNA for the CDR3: TGTGCCAGCAGTTTTTCAGGCGTAGGTCTGGACACTGAAGCTTTCTTT. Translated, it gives CASSFSGVGLDTEAFF.

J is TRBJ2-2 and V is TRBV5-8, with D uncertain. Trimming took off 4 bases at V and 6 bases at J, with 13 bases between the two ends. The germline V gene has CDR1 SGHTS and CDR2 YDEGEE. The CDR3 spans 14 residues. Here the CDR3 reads CASSLGIVPGELFF. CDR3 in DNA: TGTGCCAGCAGCCTAGGGATCGTACCCGGGGAGCTGTTTTTT.

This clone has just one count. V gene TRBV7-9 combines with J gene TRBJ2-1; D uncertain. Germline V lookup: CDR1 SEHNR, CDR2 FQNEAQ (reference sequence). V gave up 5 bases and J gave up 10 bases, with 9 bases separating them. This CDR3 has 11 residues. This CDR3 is CASSPRFEQFF. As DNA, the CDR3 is TGTGCCAGCAGCCCCCGGTTCGAGCAGTTCTTC.

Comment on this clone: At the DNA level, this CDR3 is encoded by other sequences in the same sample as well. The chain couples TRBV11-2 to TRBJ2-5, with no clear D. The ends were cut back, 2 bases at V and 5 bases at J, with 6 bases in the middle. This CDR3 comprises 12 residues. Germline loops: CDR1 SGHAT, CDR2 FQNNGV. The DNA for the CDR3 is TGTGCCAGCAGCTTAAGTAGGGAGACCCAGTACTTC. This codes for CASSLSRETQYF.

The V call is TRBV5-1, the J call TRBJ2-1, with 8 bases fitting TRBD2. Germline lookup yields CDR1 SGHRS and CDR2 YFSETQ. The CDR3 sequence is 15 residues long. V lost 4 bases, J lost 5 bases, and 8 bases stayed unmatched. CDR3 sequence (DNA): TGCGCCAGCAGCCCTTGGGGACTAGTTAACAATGAGCAGTTCTTC. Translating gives CASSPWGLVNNEQFF.

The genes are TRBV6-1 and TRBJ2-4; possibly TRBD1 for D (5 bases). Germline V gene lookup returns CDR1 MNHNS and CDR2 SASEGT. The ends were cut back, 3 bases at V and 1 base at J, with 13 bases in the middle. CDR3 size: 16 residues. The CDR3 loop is CASSDPQGRAKNIQYF. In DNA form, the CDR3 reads TGTGCCAGCAGTGATCCCCAGGGAAGGGCCAAAAACATTCAGTACTTC.

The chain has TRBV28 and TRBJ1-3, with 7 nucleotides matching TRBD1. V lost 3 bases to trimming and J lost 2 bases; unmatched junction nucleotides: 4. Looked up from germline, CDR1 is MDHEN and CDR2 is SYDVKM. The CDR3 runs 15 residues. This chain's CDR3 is CASSFAGTAGNTIYF. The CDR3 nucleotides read TGTGCCAGCAGTTTTGCCGGGACAGCTGGAAACACCATATATTTT.

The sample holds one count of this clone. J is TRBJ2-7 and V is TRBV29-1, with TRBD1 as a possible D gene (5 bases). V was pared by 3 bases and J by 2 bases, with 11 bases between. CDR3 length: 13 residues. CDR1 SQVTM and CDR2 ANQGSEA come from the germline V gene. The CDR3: CSVDERGTYEQYF. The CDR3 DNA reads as TGCAGCGTTGATGAAAGGGGTACCTACGAGCAGTACTTC.

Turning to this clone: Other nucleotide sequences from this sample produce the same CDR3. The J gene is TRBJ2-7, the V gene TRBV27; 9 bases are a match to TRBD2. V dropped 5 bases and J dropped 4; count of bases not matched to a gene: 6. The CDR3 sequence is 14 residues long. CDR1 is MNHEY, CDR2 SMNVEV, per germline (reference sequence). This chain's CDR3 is CASSRLAGDYEQYF. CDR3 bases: TGTGCCAGCAGTAGGTTAGCGGGAGATTACGAGCAGTACTTC.

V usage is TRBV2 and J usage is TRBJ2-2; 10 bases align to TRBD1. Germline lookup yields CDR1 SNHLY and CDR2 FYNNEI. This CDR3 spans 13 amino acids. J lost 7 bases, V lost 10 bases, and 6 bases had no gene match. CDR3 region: CATEGQGGGELFF. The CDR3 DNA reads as TGTGCCACCGAAGGACAGGGGGGCGGGGAGCTGTTTTTT.

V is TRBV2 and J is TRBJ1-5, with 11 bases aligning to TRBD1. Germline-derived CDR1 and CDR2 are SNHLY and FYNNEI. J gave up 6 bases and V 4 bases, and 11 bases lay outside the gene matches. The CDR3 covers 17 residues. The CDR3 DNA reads TGTGCCAGCAGTGTGGTACCCGGGACAGGGGGGTTTCAGCCCCAGCATTTT. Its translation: CASSVVPGTGGFQPQHF.

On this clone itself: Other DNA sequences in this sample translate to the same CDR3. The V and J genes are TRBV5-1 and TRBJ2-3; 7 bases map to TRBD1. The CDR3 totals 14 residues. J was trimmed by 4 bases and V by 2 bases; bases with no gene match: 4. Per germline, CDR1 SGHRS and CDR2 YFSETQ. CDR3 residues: CASSLDRVADTQYF. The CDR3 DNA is TGCGCCAGCAGCTTAGACAGGGTTGCAGATACGCAGTATTTT.

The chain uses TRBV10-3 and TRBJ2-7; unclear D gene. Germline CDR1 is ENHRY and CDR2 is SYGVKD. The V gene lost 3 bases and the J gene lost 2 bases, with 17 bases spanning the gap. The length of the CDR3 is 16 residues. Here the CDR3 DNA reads TGTGCCATCAGTGATGGTCGGCGTAGTTCCCCCTACGAGCAGTACTTC. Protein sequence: CAISDGRRSSPYEQYF.

DNA for the CDR3: TGTGCCTGGAGTCCAGGTGCAACTGAGACCCAGTACTTC. Translating it yields CAWSPGATETQYF. The chain carries TRBV30 and TRBJ2-5; D uncertain. The length of the CDR3 is 13 residues. V dropped 2 bases and J dropped 5 bases, with 12 bases sitting between them. Germline CDR1 GTSNPN, CDR2 SVGIG (reference sequence).